Listed below are T cell receptor beta chains from one sample, sequenced in a study of T-cell reconstitution after alpha-beta-depleted transplantation in children. TCRdb analysed the PCR reads with MiXCR anew, one entry per CDR3 protein. This sample carries about 460,000 distinct CDR3 sequences, over 9.5% of them seen once, and the ten largest clones take roughly 15%. Sequenced here: PBMCs, mostly from graft donor cells, sampled 180 days after TCRalphabeta/CD19-depleted stem cell transplant. Receptors were obtained from a female patient between 2 and 10 years old who had a stem cell transplant for aplastic anemia, so the T cells may come from the graft donor. Both conserved end residues are part of each CDR3.

v_call	j_call	cdr3_length	cdr3_aa
TRBV7-9	TRBJ1-4	14	CASSVDGRNDKLFF
TRBV7-2	TRBJ1-2	13	CASSLAPRAGYTF
TRBV5-1	TRBJ1-4	14	CASSLRQYNEKLFF
TRBV2	TRBJ2-1	15	CASRQREGPYNEQFF
TRBV29-1	TRBJ1-1	13	CSVETGRNTEAFF
TRBV12-5	TRBJ1-2	15	CASGPPPDRDHGYTF
TRBV7-8	TRBJ2-5	17	CASSFGKLAGGWETQYF
TRBV27	TRBJ1-6	17	CASSFRRRDSYNSPLHF
TRBV19	TRBJ2-1	13	CASSDNRGNEQFF
TRBV7-9	TRBJ2-2	16	CASSLGVAGNTGELFF
TRBV25-1	TRBJ2-3	15	CASTQSPGSTDTQYF
TRBV12-3/TRBV12-4	TRBJ2-2	13	CASSPHRTGELFF
TRBV15	TRBJ2-7	19	CATSKKMGWDAGGHYEQYF
TRBV12-3/TRBV12-4	TRBJ2-1	16	CASSRWTSSSYNEQFF
TRBV27	TRBJ2-7	13	CASSRPLSYEQYF
TRBV2	TRBJ2-5	14	CASWRTVYQETQYF
TRBV20-1	TRBJ2-3	13	CSARPTTTDTQYF
TRBV11-2	TRBJ2-7	15	CASSLGPGGMYEQYF
TRBV7-2	TRBJ2-1	13	CASSLGPLNEQFF
TRBV20-1	TRBJ2-7	15	CSARDRRTPAAEQYF
TRBV6-6	TRBJ2-7	11	CALRGAVEQYF
TRBV20-1	TRBJ1-2	14	CSAVPADRDYGYTF
TRBV5-1	TRBJ2-7	15	CASRREGGSSDEQYF
TRBV27	TRBJ2-1	11	CASAFVDEQFF
TRBV7-8	TRBJ2-1	12	CASSLDSGGQFF
TRBV19	TRBJ2-5	13	CASSEWGRETQYF
TRBV27	TRBJ1-2	12	CASSLAGAGYTF
TRBV24-1	TRBJ2-1	16	CATRGRDREGYNEQFF